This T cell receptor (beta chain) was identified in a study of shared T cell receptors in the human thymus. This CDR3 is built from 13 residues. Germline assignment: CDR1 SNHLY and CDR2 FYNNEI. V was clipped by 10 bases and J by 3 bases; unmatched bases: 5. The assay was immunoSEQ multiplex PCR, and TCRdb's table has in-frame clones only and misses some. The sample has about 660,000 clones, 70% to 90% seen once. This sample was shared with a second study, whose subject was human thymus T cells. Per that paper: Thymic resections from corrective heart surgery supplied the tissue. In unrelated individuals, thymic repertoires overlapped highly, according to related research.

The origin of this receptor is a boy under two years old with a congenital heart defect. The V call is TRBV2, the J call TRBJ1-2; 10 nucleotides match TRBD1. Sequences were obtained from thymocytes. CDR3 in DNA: TGTGCCAACCCGACAGGGGGCGACTATGGCTACACCTTC. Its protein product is CANPTGGDYGYTF.